One T cell receptor (beta chain) is described in this entry. Profiling relied on immunoSEQ multiplex PCR, and the TCRdb table lists in-frame clones only, not all of them. Of some 51,000 clones in the sample, roughly 86% are singletons; the top ten hold approximately 3.8%. This specimen comes from a study of control samples from healthy donors and cancer patients. Germline CDR1 and CDR2: SGHRS and YFSETQ. V shed 0 bases, J shed 6 bases, and the junction held 2 bases outside the gene matches. The CDR3 has 14 residues. Sequencing was performed on blood. The V call is TRBV5-1, the J call TRBJ2-3; 9 bases match TRBD2. The sequence was collected from a man aged 50-60 years in good health. The CDR3 coding sequence is TGCGCCAGCAGCTTGGTAGCGGGAGTGGATACGCAGTATTTT. It specifies CASSLVAGVDTQYF.